This TCR beta chain was recovered during a study of shared clonotypes between healthy human individuals. Points from the study as a whole: The authors sampled blood alone, and tissue repertoires likely differ. Relative to their counterparts shared across all four donors, non-shared clonotypes exhibited diminished generation probabilities.

Of note for this clone: What it recognizes is unknown.

Clones were read by immunoSEQ multiplex PCR, and TCRdb kept only the in-frame ones, dropping some. The sample records about 960,000 clones, 76% being singletons. V shed 2 bases, J shed 4 bases, and the junction held 5 bases outside the gene matches. CDR3 size: 14 residues. Germline V gene lookup returns CDR1 GTSNPN and CDR2 SVGIG (reference sequence). The J gene is TRBJ1-1, the V gene TRBV30; TRBD1 agrees at 9 bases. Sequences were obtained from memory CD4+ T cells sorted from blood. Subset reported: CD45RA-negative fraction. The sequence was collected from a man younger than 30 in good health. CDR3 sequence: CAWSSGQGITEAFF. CDR3 DNA: TGTGCCTGGAGTTCGGGACAGGGAATCACTGAAGCTTTCTTT.